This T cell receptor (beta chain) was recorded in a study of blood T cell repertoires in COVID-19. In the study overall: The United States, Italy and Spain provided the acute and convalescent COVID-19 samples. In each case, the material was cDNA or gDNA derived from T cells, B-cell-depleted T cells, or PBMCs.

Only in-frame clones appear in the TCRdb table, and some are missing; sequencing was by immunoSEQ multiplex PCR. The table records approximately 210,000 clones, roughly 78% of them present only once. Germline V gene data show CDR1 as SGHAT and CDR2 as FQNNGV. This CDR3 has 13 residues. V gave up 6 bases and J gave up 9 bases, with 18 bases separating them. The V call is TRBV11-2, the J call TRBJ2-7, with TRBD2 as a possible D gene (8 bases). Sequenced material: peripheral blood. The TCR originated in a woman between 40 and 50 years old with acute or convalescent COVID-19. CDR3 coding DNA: TGTGCCAGCAGTTATTCGGGGGGGGACAGGCAGTACTTC. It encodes CASSYSGGDRQYF.